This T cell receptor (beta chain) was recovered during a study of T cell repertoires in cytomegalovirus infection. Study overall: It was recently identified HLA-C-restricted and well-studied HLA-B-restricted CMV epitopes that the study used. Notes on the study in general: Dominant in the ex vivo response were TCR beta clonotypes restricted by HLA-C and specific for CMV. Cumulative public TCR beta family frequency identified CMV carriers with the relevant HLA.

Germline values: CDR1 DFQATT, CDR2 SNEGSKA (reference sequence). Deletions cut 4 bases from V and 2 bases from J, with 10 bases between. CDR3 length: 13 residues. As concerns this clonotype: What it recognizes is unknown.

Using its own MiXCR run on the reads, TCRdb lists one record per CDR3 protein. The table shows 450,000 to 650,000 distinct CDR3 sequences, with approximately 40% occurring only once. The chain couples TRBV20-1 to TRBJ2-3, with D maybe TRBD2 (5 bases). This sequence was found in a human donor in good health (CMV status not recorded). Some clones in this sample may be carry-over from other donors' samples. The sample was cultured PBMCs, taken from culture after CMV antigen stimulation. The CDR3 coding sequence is TGCAGTGCTATCCGGGGAGTCACAGATACGCAGTATTTT. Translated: CSAIRGVTDTQYF.